This T cell receptor beta chain was obtained from a study of Tregs in tolerant kidney transplant recipients. About the research overall: Related graft donors supplied nonmyeloablative bone marrow transplants, and mixed chimerism was transient.

Generated by immunoSEQ multiplex PCR, the TCRdb table keeps only in-frame clones and is missing some. The table includes about 94,000 clones, over 85% detected once. The sequence was collected from a human donor who received a combined kidney and bone marrow transplant. The sequencing here drew on CD4+ T cells from blood, taken before the transplant.

The CDR3 is CASSPGGQRYEQYF. CDR3 bases: TGTGCCAGCAGCCCGGGTGGACAGAGGTACGAGCAGTACTTC. The chain is built from TRBV7-2 and TRBJ2-7; a possible D gene is TRBD1 (6 bases). Germline CDR1 is SGHTA and CDR2 is FQGNSA. The CDR3 sequence is 14 residues long. Trimming pared 5 bases from V and 4 bases from J, leaving 15 bases between.